This entry concerns a single T cell receptor (beta chain). Its antigen is currently unknown. V gave up 1 base and J gave up 4 bases, with 16 bases separating them. The V gene's germline CDR1 is SGHAT and CDR2 FQNNGV. The CDR3 is made up of 16 amino acids. Generated by immunoSEQ multiplex PCR, the TCRdb table keeps only in-frame clones and is missing some. The sample includes about 45,000 clones, 75% to 85% of them seen just once. Patients who had autoimmune disease history or got systemic immunosuppression were left out. These data originate in a study of OX40 agonist ivuxolimab in advanced cancers. Points from the study as a whole: At 0.1 to 3.0 mg/kg and by week 6, CD4+ and CD8+ T cells in the blood had expanded clonally. Among the lowest peripheral clonal expansion occurred in 0.1-3.0 mg/kg partial responders.

The material sequenced was CD4+ or CD8+ T cells sorted from blood, taken in a trial of the OX40 agonist ivuxolimab. The receptor comes from an adult with an advanced solid tumor such as melanoma, head and neck, liver or kidney cancer. The gene calls are TRBV11-2 and TRBJ1-2; D gene unclear. The CDR3 region has the DNA TGTGCCAGCAGCTTAGGTCGGGAAGCACCATTCTATGGCTACACCTTC. Its protein product is CASSLGREAPFYGYTF.